This section outlines one T cell receptor (beta chain) sequence together with its context. The antigen remains undetermined. The method was immunoSEQ multiplex PCR; TCRdb's version includes in-frame clones alone and lacks a portion of them. The repertoire holds 400,000 to 450,000 clones, with about 92% as singletons. Specified treatment: some 20 received Ad26.COV2.S at low or high dose, single or two shots; about 5 received placebo; per-sample allocation not given. Day 63 following the first vaccine or placebo injection was when the samples were taken. The CDR3 contains 14 residues. The V and J ends lost 6 bases and 4 bases respectively, with 13 bases between them. Germline V lookup: CDR1 MDHEN, CDR2 SYDVKM. This sample was included in a study of Ad26.COV2.S vaccination and SARS-CoV-2 variants. Whole-study results and caveats: Whether participants received vaccine or placebo, their non-spike TCR breadth was similar. Relative to placebo recipients, vaccine recipients exhibited elevated spike-specific TCR breadth.

This clonotype originated in a person between 18 and 60 years old who received the Ad26.COV2.S COVID-19 vaccine or a placebo. The source was peripheral blood, collected in a trial of Ad26.COV2.S vaccine versus placebo. The chain uses TRBV28 and TRBJ2-1; possibly TRBD1 or TRBD2 for D (5 bases each). The CDR3 protein is CASRGQRTYNEQFF. The CDR3 DNA reads as TGTGCCAGCAGGGGGCAGAGGACTTACAATGAGCAGTTCTTC.